This T cell receptor beta chain was sequenced for a study of human T cells and chemical hapten exposure. The time point was: patch test 2, 6 weeks after DPC sensitization. Treatment noted: therapeutic diphenylcyclopropenone sensitization with weekly scalp DPC. The junction had 1 base not matched to a gene; V was cut back by 3 bases and J by 3 bases. Germline V gives CDR1 SGHTA, CDR2 FQGNSA. The CDR3 contains 14 residues. Via MiXCR, TCRdb re-called the RACE reads, giving one row per CDR3 protein. The sample has 100,000 or so distinct CDR3 sequences; around 10% are singletons. The source of this sequence is a man in his forties or fifties with alopecia areata. Some clones in this sample may be carry-over from other donors' samples. Sequenced here: whole blood, sampled in connection with sensitization to the hapten diphenylcyclopropenone (DPC). The chain employs TRBV7-2 and TRBJ2-7; 11 nucleotides line up with TRBD2. The CDR3 loop is CASSFGTSGYEQYV. The CDR3 nucleotides are TGTGCCAGCAGCTTCGGGACTAGCGGCTACGAGCAGTACGTC.